This T cell receptor beta chain was retrieved from a study of T cells after yellow fever vaccination. The CDR3 consists of 13 residues. V dropped 6 bases and J dropped 5; count of bases not matched to a gene: 1. Study-wide findings and caveats: Clones from primary vaccination mostly reappeared after the booster (over 95% CD4, under 90% CD8). Highly abundant clonotypes carried over from the bulk population could end up in FACS-sorted repertoires as contaminants.

TCR cDNA, made by 5'RACE template switching, carried an added universal primer site and UMIs. TCRdb re-derived calls from the 5' RACE reads in MiXCR, one entry per CDR3 protein. The table has under 400,000 distinct CDR3 sequences, roughly an eighth seen once. On this clonotype itself: Its antigen is not known.

The sequencing here drew on CD4+ T cells sorted from PBMCs, taken 15 days after the yellow fever booster vaccination. The V and J genes are TRBV12-3 or TRBV12-4 and TRBJ2-4; 10 bases align to TRBD1. The sequence came from a man between 18 and 35 years old who received the YFV17D yellow fever vaccine. The CDR3 DNA is TGTGCCAGCAGGGGGACAGGGGAAAACATTCAGTACTTC. Translating gives CASRGTGENIQYF.